This T cell receptor beta chain was retrieved from a study of beta chain features in type 1 diabetes. Overall study findings and caveats: Significant though moderate, a shortening of TCRB CDR3s appeared in all four CD4+ subsets of Type 1 diabetes patients.

A word on this clone: Its specificity is unknown.

The germline gives CDR1 SGHDT, CDR2 YYEEEE. V dropped 7 bases and J dropped 0; count of bases not matched to a gene: 4. This CDR3 has 14 amino acids. What was sequenced were expressed TCRB transcripts, since all of the isolated RNA had been reverse transcribed. The protocol was immunoSEQ multiplex PCR, while the TCRdb copy is restricted to in-frame clones and leaves out a portion. The profile shows 600,000 to 700,000 clones, around an eighth of them singletons. The clonotype was recovered from a man aged 30 to 45 with type 1 diabetes. The chain couples TRBV5-6 to TRBJ1-3; the match to TRBD1 covers 7 bases. Input material: naive CD4+ T cells from blood. This CDR3 reads CASADRASGNTIYF. The CDR3 region has the DNA TGTGCCAGCGCCGACAGGGCCTCTGGAAACACCATATATTTT.